This T cell receptor beta chain is drawn from a study of regulatory T cells in long-lasting Graves disease (dated by TCRdb to about 2021). As for the study more broadly: Newly diagnosed Graves' disease patients had taken antithyroid drugs for less than 3 months. Persistent Graves' disease patients were compared with newly diagnosed Graves' disease patients by peripheral blood TCR sequencing and RNA sequencing. The study took place in China and was registered as a clinical trial. A total of some 33 samples were covered by TCR sequencing, comprising around 13 persistent and approximately 20 newly diagnosed Graves' disease patients. Broad study findings and their caveats: As a limitation, the authors acknowledged that the small sample size may reduce accuracy. A larger number of public clonotypes was shared among persistent patients (around 3,000) than among newly diagnosed patients (over 850). Sequencing and analysis were limited to the TCR beta chain. Because the primary lesion, thyroid tissue, could not be accessed, the study looked at peripheral blood alone. Persistent disease showed preferential use of TRBV28, TRBJ1-2 and TRBJ2-5, whereas newly diagnosed disease favored TRBV20-1 and TRBJ2-1. Persistent Graves' disease patients showed lower TCR Shannon entropy and fewer highly expanded clones than newly diagnosed patients, suggesting clonal expansion.

Ends trimmed: V by 1 base, J by 5 bases; bases unmatched to a gene: 14. CDR1 and CDR2, per the germline V gene, are SGHTA and FQGNSA. Counted from cysteine to phenylalanine, this CDR3 has 18 amino acids. Only CDR3 DNA is held: 54 bases, read in frame from base 1. A remark on this clonotype: Its antigen remains unidentified. The input lacks base qualities; no much larger clone sits a single base away.

The library was prepared using multiplex PCR. Sequenced using an Illumina HiSeq 4000. CDR3 regions were amplified by Arm-PCR with iRepertoire HTBI primers to construct TCR beta libraries. Before sequencing, the PCR products went through gel purification. The paper's processing steps were these. Gene usage analysis of CDR3 amino acid clonotypes relied on the approximately 62 TRBV and 14 TRBJ segments identified across samples. Filtered high-quality paired reads were merged into contigs using COPE and FqMerger. BLAST was used to align contigs to IMGT TRBV, TRBD and TRBJ reference genes, with CDR3 defined following IMGT. Clonotypes above 0.1% frequency were classified as highly expanded clones. Repertoire diversity was measured by Shannon entropy, and V-J evenness by the Gini coefficient. A clonotype found in more than one individual was treated as public. The raw public data were reprocessed by TCRdb itself: fastp quality trimming at Q25, MiXCR clonotype calling, in-frame beta chains only. Entries that share a CDR3 protein sequence are merged under the most common genes and DNA. In this record, the V and J calls reflect TCRdb's handling and not the investigators' own analysis. The sample data list about 220,000 distinct CDR3 sequences, and roughly a fifth of these were observed just once. The ten top clones hold about 11% of the sample.

Interpreted using the paper, the time point label stands for: newly diagnosed GD, antithyroid drugs for less than 3 months. For both TCR sequencing and RNA sequencing, RNA was extracted from PBMCs in TRIzol. Graves' disease was diagnosed according to American Thyroid Association guidelines. Patients for the study were recruited at an endocrinology department in Xi'an, China. From each patient, around 8.3 milliliters of peripheral blood was collected into an EDTA anticoagulant tube. Ficoll Paque Plus density gradient separation was used to isolate PBMCs, and no further T cell sorting was done. An Agilent 2100 Bioanalyzer and agarose gel were used to check RNA quality, while a NanoDrop 2000 measured RNA concentration. These same data were also listed under a study on T cells in Graves' hyperthyroidism and ophthalmopathy. The second investigation adds: Stable Graves' hyperthyroidism was defined as no progression to ophthalmopathy during 18 months of follow-up. Hyperthyroidism patients were newly diagnosed, had a disease duration of under 2 months, and were aged 18 to 65 years. Exclusion was applied to patients with uncontrolled infections, other autoimmune diseases, pregnancy or lactation. Diagnoses were established on the basis of clinical symptoms, serum thyroxine and TRAb, thyroid ultrasound, and orbital computed tomography. A first-round RT-PCR of the TCR CDR3 used the HTBI primer set with the Qiagen OneStep RT-PCR kit. Most expanded thyroid clonotypes (frequency above 0.001) were also detected in blood, a finding suggesting that blood repertoires may reflect thyroid immune responses. A model built on a 13 V-J signature distinguished ophthalmopathy from stable hyperthyroidism, reaching around 88% sensitivity and under 84% specificity in cross-validation and 80%/75% in testing. In validation, the model predicted progression to ophthalmopathy a median of about 5.9 months before onset, with roughly 68% sensitivity and 72.22% specificity. TCR V-J signatures able to tell the groups apart were searched for in a discovery cohort of some 97 patients, of whom more than 40 had Graves' ophthalmopathy and 55 to 60 had stable Graves' hyperthyroidism. Prospective prediction of ophthalmopathy was tested in an independent validation cohort consisting of 18 to 20 hyperthyroidism patients and approximately 16 patients who later progressed to ophthalmopathy. The roughly 100 discovery patients were divided at random into training and test sets in a 7:3 ratio. Thyroid tissue and blood T-cell repertoires from about six Graves' hyperthyroidism patients were also compared in the study. After sampling, hyperthyroidism patients received methimazole starting at 30 mg daily, and ophthalmopathy patients received high-dose intravenous methylprednisolone. A second multiplex PCR round built the libraries, followed by size selection and purification. Sequencing of the libraries was done on an Illumina HiSeq2000 using paired-end 100 bp reads. SOAPnuke was used to process the raw data, removing reads that contained adapters or uncalled bases, had a mean Phred below 15, or lacked an exact match to the constant primer or identifier. COPE v1.2.5 was used to merge the high-quality paired reads, and each unique nucleotide sequence was defined as a clonotype. Clonotypes were aligned to IMGT TRBV, TRBD and TRBJ reference segments using MiTCR v1.1. Only V-J combinations with frequency above 0.0001, covering 99.2% of repertoires, were analysed. A TCS score was defined as the ratio between F50 (clonal expansion) and ExV (chaos), using BLOSUM62-based TCRdist between CDR3 peptides within each V-J. Welch's t-statistics and random forest reduced roughly 530 V-J features to 10 to 15, which were used in a naive Bayes classifier (R e1071). Sample size was not statistically predetermined, and investigators were not blinded to group allocation. The paper reports TCR Vbeta CDR3 sequencing of roughly 140 peripheral blood samples: under 45 ophthalmopathy, fewer than 85 hyperthyroidism and approximately 17 progressor patients.

Sequenced here: peripheral blood mononuclear cells (PBMCs), sampled at new diagnosis, from a patient treated with antithyroid drugs. This sequence was found in a woman in her twenties or thirties with Graves disease. Donor details come from another sample of the same person, matched by shared clones. The V and J genes are TRBV7-2 and TRBJ1-1; 9 bases in between match TRBD1. The DNA reads TGTGCCAGCAGCTTAGACAGGTGGGGGACAGGGAGGGATACTGAAGCTTTCTTT. It codes for CASSLDRWGTGRDTEAFF.